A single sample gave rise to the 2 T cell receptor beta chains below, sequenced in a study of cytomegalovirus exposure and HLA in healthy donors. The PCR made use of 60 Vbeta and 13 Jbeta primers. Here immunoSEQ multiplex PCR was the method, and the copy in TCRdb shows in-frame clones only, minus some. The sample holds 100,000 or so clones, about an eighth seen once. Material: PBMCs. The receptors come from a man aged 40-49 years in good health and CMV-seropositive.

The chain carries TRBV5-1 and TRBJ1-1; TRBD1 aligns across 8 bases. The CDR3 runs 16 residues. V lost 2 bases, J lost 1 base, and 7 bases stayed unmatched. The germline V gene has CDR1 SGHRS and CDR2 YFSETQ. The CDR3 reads CASSLFGQGGNTEAFF. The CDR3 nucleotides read TGCGCCAGCAGCTTATTTGGACAGGGAGGGAACACTGAAGCTTTCTTT.

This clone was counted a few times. The CDR3 spells CSVGGFTEAFF. Written as DNA, the CDR3 is TGCAGCGTTGGCGGCTTCACTGAAGCTTTCTTT. The chain carries TRBV29-1 and TRBJ1-1; D is unresolved. Trimming stripped 4 bases from V and 4 bases from J, with 7 bases between. This CDR3 is 11 amino acids long. The germline V gene has CDR1 SQVTM and CDR2 ANQGSEA.